The subject of this entry is one TCR beta chain. What it binds is unknown. The sample belongs to a study of immune cell composition in non-small cell lung cancer. The normal lung sample lay at least 3 cm, and maximally far, from the tumour. DNA was extracted from unsorted cell suspensions stored frozen. Only in-frame clones appear in the TCRdb table, and some are missing; sequencing was by immunoSEQ multiplex PCR. The sample lists over 6,500 clones, around 67% occurring once. Study-wide results and limits: Squamous carcinomas (roughly 80%) more often had tumour-associated clones >0.5% than adenocarcinomas (around 33%).

V lost 4 bases to trimming and J lost 0 bases, with 6 bases between them. Germline loops: CDR1 SGHRS, CDR2 YFSETQ. The CDR3 runs to 13 residues. Sequenced sample: non-adjacent lung tissue. The genes are TRBV5-1 and TRBJ2-3; D is undetermined. This receptor was taken from a human donor with non-small cell lung cancer. This chain's CDR3 is CASSQTSTDTQYF. For the CDR3, the DNA is TGCGCCAGCAGCCAAACTAGCACAGATACGCAGTATTTT.